This TCR beta chain is from a study of OX40 agonist ivuxolimab in advanced cancers. Turning to the study itself: Patients in dose escalation had liver, melanoma, kidney or head and neck cancers.

CDR3 length: 14 amino acids. Per the germline V gene, CDR1 is ENHRY and CDR2 is SYGVKD. The V end lost 10 bases, the J end lost 2 bases, and 15 bases lay between the germline ends. The repertoire was sequenced with immunoSEQ multiplex PCR; TCRdb's copy has only in-frame clones and lacks some. In the table there are roughly 86,000 clones, about 86% of which are singletons. Sequencing was performed on CD4+ or CD8+ T cells sorted from blood, taken in a trial of the OX40 agonist ivuxolimab. This chain joins TRBV10-3 and TRBJ1-5; D remains unclear. The source is an adult with an advanced solid tumor such as melanoma, head and neck, liver or kidney cancer. The CDR3 nucleotides read TGTGCCACGGGTCCGGAGGTGCGCAATCAGCCCCAGCATTTT. It codes for CATGPEVRNQPQHF.